Each of the 2 T cell receptor beta chains below was sequenced from the same sample in a study of blood T cell repertoires in COVID-19. Some clones are missing from TCRdb's copy, which holds only in-frame ones; the method was immunoSEQ multiplex PCR. The table has 250,000 or so clones, under 90% seen once; the top ten hold 4% to 5%. The sample taken for sequencing was peripheral blood. The receptor set was obtained from a man in his fifties or sixties with acute or convalescent COVID-19.

The rearrangement links TRBV15 to TRBJ1-2, with D possibly matching TRBD1 (5 bases). CDR1 is LNHNV, CDR2 YYDKDF, per germline (reference sequence). Trimming cost V 0 bases and J 4 bases, with 9 bases left between them. The CDR3 consists of 14 residues. Written as DNA, the CDR3 is TGTGCCACCAGCAGAGATTTCCAGGGCTATGGCTACACCTTC. Amino acid sequence: CATSRDFQGYGYTF. The full variable domain, rest sourced from reference TRBV15 and TRBJ1-2, is DAMVIQNPRYQVTQFGKPVTLSCSQTLNHNVMYWYQQKSSQAPKLLFHYYDKDFNNEADTPDNFQSRRPNTSFCFLDIRSPGLGDTAMYLCATSRDFQGYGYTFGSGTRLTVV.

V is TRBV4-3 and J is TRBJ1-6, with TRBD1 identical over 8 bases. The V and J ends lost 3 bases and 5 bases, in that order; junction bases with no gene match: 6. Germline assignment: CDR1 LGHNA and CDR2 YSLEER. There are 16 residues in the CDR3. CDR3 bases: TGCGCCAGCAGCCAGGGACAGGTCACACATAATTCACCCCTCCACTTT. It codes for CASSQGQVTHNSPLHF.